The sequence of this T cell receptor beta chain was determined in a study of cytomegalovirus exposure and HLA in healthy donors. The study, taken as a whole, reports: Later analysis found that TCR beta chains associated with HLA were more clonally expanded than other, equally common chains. Under in vitro conditions, a few CMV-associated chains were confirmed as specific for CMV antigens.

Concerning this clone: As yet, its antigen is unknown.

In the PCR, 60 Vbeta and 13 Jbeta primers were used. The data were produced by immunoSEQ multiplex PCR, yet TCRdb's version contains in-frame clones alone and is incomplete. The data hold around 200,000 clones, with about 80% observed a single time. Healthy individuals who donated bone marrow served as the donors. The CDR3 consists of 19 residues. Trimming removed 1 base from V and 0 bases from J, with 21 bases in between. CDR1 is MDHEN, CDR2 SYDVKM, per germline. Source material: PBMCs. The clonotype comes from a woman in her thirties or forties in good health and CMV-seronegative. The V gene is TRBV28, the J gene TRBJ2-5, with TRBD2 as a possible D gene (5 bases). The CDR3 DNA is TGTGCCAGCAGTTTATTAAAGTGGAAGGACGGAGGATACCAAGAGACCCAGTACTTC. Translation: CASSLLKWKDGGYQETQYF.